What follows describes a single T cell receptor (beta chain). It lacks a known antigen. Per-base qualities were not stored, and no clone one base away is much larger. The instrument was an Illumina HiSeq 1500. The raw public reads went through TCRdb reprocessing: fastp at Q25, MiXCR clone calling, in-frame beta chains kept. Rows are combined by CDR3 protein, so each entry shows the most common genes and DNA. The sample table lists some 160,000 distinct CDR3 sequences, 17% of them with a count of one. The top ten constitute roughly a sixth of the sample. Trimming removed 6 bases from V and 5 bases from J; the gene matches leave 0 bases unexplained. Looking up the germline V gene (reference sequence) yields CDR1 SEHNR and CDR2 FQNEAQ. The CDR3 contains 12 residues, cysteine and phenylalanine counted. Only CDR3 DNA remains: 36 bases, in frame from the first base. The record originates from a study of T cell repertoires in cytomegalovirus infection (dated 2019 in TCRdb). Background for the entire study: Donor HLA type was relevant to the analysis, as public TCR beta signatures indicated carriage of CMV infection together with the matching HLA type.

Study-wide conclusions, independent of this receptor: The ex vivo response was dominated by HLA-C-restricted CMV-specific TCR beta clonotypes, which also provided the single most frequent clonotype in two of eight donors. In both this cohort and an independent roughly 330-donor cohort, the cumulative frequency of public TCR beta family members distinguished carriers of CMV infection plus the relevant HLA type.

The source is a human donor in good health (CMV status not recorded). Some clones in this sample may be carry-over from other donors' samples. The sequenced sample consisted of CD8+ T cells from PBMCs. The receptor chain draws on TRBV7-9 and TRBJ1-4; 7 central nucleotides agree with TRBD1. The base sequence is TGTGCCAGCAGGACAGGGAATGAAAAACTGTTTTTT. Its protein reads: CASRTGNEKLFF.